Listed below are T cell receptor beta chains from one sample, sequenced in a study of OX40 agonist ivuxolimab in advanced cancers. Sequencing used immunoSEQ multiplex PCR; TCRdb keeps in-frame clones, though not all of them. Of about 91,000 clones listed, around 84% are singletons. The sample here was CD4+ or CD8+ T cells sorted from blood, taken in a trial of the OX40 agonist ivuxolimab. These receptors all come from an adult with an advanced solid tumor such as melanoma, head and neck, liver or kidney cancer. CDR3s include the opening cysteine and the closing phenylalanine or tryptophan. Clone size is given for some rows only: seen once, a few or many times, or a class if the clone is expanded.

clone_size	v_call	j_call	cdr3_aa
NA	TRBV7-9	TRBJ1-2	CASSPSTTNYGYTF
NA	TRBV7-2	TRBJ2-7	CASSWGGLSYEQYF
once	TRBV6-5	TRBJ1-6	CASTDRGTNSPLHF
NA	TRBV7-3	TRBJ1-1	CASSLIPLGGTEAFF
NA	TRBV27	TRBJ2-1	CASSAFGGGKDNEQFF
NA	TRBV5-1	TRBJ1-2	CASSPRGGGGVGYTF
NA	TRBV19	TRBJ1-6	CASSVTGTGGFNSPLHF
NA	TRBV9	TRBJ2-1	CASSAEAGGHLNEQFF
NA	TRBV5-8	TRBJ1-2	CASSLAQGYGYTF
NA	TRBV7-2	TRBJ1-6	CASSLGQAYSPLHF
NA	TRBV7-3	TRBJ2-2	CASSLNPEAGELFF
NA	TRBV4-2	TRBJ2-1	CASSQGNGEDEQFF
NA	TRBV25-1	TRBJ2-3	CASSSVRGDTQYF
NA	TRBV7-9	TRBJ2-2	CASNNQGNTGELFF
once	TRBV28	TRBJ1-2	CASSLWGGDYGYTF
NA	TRBV18	TRBJ1-2	CASSPSLYYGYTF
NA	TRBV28	TRBJ1-6	CASSGPGFSYNSPLHF
few	TRBV2	TRBJ1-6	CASRRGDGNSPLHF
NA	TRBV7-9	TRBJ2-3	CASSLATGTGADTQYF
NA	TRBV19	TRBJ1-2	CASRTGGVSYGYTF
NA	TRBV6-6	TRBJ2-3	CASSSGPVFTDTQYF
NA	TRBV2	TRBJ2-2	CASSVEAGELFF
few	TRBV5-1	TRBJ2-3	CASSPGGSTDTQYF
NA	TRBV6-1	TRBJ2-7	CASSEWGRGTGHEQYF
NA	TRBV5-1	TRBJ2-3	CASSRDRVGDTQYF
once	TRBV30	TRBJ2-3	CAWSQPQGQGWTDTQYF
NA	TRBV7-3	TRBJ2-5	CASSLTGEGPAETQYF
NA	TRBV6-5	TRBJ2-3	CASHRDKQDTQYF
NA	TRBV5-8	TRBJ1-2	CASSFDPSGYTF
NA	TRBV5-5	TRBJ1-2	CASSHGTSLGTF
NA	TRBV5-4	TRBJ2-3	CASSHRQGLDTQYF